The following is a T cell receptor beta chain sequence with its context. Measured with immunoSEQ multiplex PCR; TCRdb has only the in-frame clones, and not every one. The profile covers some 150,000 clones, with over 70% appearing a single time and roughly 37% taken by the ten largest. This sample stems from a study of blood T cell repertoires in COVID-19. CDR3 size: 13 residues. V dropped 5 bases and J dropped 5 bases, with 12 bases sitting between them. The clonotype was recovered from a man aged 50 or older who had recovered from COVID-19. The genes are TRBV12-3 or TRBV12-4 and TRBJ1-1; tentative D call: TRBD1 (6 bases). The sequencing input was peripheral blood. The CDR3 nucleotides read TGTGCCAGCAGTATGAACAGGGCTACTGAAGCTTTCTTT. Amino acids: CASSMNRATEAFF.